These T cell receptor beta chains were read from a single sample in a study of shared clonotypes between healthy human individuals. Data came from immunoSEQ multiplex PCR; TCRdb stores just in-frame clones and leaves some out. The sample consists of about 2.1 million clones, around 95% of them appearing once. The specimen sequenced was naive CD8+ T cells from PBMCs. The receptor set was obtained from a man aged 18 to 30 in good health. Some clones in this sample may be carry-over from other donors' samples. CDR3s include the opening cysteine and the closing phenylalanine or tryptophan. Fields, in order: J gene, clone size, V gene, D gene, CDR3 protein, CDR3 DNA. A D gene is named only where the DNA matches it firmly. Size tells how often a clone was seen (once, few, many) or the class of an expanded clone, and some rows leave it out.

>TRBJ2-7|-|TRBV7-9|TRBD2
CASSPGSSGPPRPLYEQYF
TGTGCCAGCAGCCCCGGGTCTAGCGGCCCTCCCAGGCCCCTCTACGAGCAGTACTTC
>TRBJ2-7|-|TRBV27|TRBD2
CASSSPGLAGSTYEQYF
TGTGCCAGCAGTTCGCCGGGACTAGCGGGCTCTACCTACGAGCAGTACTTC
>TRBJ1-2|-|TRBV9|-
CASSSGTWCTF
TGTGCCAGCAGCTCCGGGACGTGGTGCACCTTC
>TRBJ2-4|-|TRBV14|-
CASSQDSSGRRLAKNIQYF
TGTGCCAGCAGCCAAGATTCAAGTGGCCGGCGGCTAGCCAAAAACATTCAGTACTTC
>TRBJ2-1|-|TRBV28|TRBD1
CASSLRDRAYNEQFF
TGTGCCAGCAGTTTAAGGGACAGAGCCTACAATGAGCAGTTCTTC
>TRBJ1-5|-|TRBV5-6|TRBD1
CASSSGTGWDQPQHF
TGTGCCAGCAGTTCCGGGACAGGGTGGGATCAGCCCCAGCATTTT
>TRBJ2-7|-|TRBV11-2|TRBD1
CASSLEAGGLNEQYF
TGTGCCAGCAGCTTAGAGGCAGGGGGTCTCAACGAGCAGTACTTC
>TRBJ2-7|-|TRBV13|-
CASSSTVAINEQYF
TGTGCCAGCAGCTCAACCGTTGCGATTAACGAGCAGTACTTC
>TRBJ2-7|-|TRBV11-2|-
CASSLDRESEQYF
TGTGCCAGCAGCTTAGACCGGGAGAGCGAGCAGTACTTC
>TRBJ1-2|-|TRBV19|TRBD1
CASSIPTGENSYGYTF
TGTGCCAGTAGTATCCCGACAGGGGAGAACAGCTATGGCTACACCTTC
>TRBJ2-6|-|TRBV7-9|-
CASSSEFRGTGANVLTF
TGTGCCAGCAGCTCTGAATTTCGGGGTACTGGGGCCAACGTCCTGACTTTC
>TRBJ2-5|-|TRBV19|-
CASSMIKMSPQETQYF
TGTGCCAGTAGTATGATCAAGATGTCCCCACAAGAGACCCAGTACTTC
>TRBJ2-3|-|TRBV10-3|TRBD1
CAISLQGLTDTQYF
TGTGCCATCAGCCTACAGGGGTTAACAGATACGCAGTATTTT
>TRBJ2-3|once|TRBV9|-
CASSVAGRMADTQYF
TGTGCCAGCAGCGTAGCTGGCCGGATGGCAGATACGCAGTATTTT
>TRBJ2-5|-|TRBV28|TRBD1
CASSRDRESMRAGETQYF
TGTGCCAGCAGTCGGGACAGGGAGAGTATGCGTGCGGGGGAGACCCAGTACTTC
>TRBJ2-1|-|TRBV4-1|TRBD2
CASSLMGGSVDEQFF
TGCGCCAGCAGCCTTATGGGGGGGAGTGTGGATGAGCAGTTCTTC
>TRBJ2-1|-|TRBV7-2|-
CASSYPLSGTYNEQFF
TGTGCCAGCAGCTATCCCCTCTCCGGGACCTACAATGAGCAGTTCTTC
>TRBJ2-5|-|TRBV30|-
CAWSPRDSHQETQYF
TGTGCCTGGAGCCCGCGGGACTCCCACCAAGAGACCCAGTACTTC
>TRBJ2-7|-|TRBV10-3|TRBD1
CATGTGGYEQYF
TGTGCCACCGGGACAGGGGGTTACGAGCAGTACTTC
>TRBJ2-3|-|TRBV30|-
CAWRRAGASSTDTQYF
TGTGCCTGGAGGCGGGCCGGAGCCTCGAGCACAGATACGCAGTATTTT
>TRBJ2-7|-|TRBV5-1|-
CASRVSVYEQYF
TGCGCCAGCAGGGTATCCGTCTACGAGCAGTACTTC
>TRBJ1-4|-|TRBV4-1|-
CASSQDASGGEKLFF
TGCGCCAGCAGCCAAGATGCGTCGGGGGGGGAAAAACTGTTTTTT
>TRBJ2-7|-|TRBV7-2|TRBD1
CASSRSGQAHEQYF
TGTGCCAGCAGCCGTTCGGGACAGGCTCACGAGCAGTACTTC
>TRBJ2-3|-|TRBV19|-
CASSTRTSRSTDTQYF
TGTGCCAGTAGTACCCGGACATCGAGATCTACAGATACGCAGTATTTT
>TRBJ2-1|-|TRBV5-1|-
CASSLDGSVKSTYNEQFF
TGCGCCAGCAGCTTGGATGGTAGCGTTAAGTCTACCTACAATGAGCAGTTCTTC
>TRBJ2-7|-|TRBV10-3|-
CATATREPSYEQYF
TGTGCCACCGCTACCCGGGAGCCTTCCTACGAGCAGTACTTC
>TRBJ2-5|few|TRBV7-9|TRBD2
CASSSGLAGVETQYF
TGTGCCAGCAGCTCGGGACTAGCGGGAGTAGAGACCCAGTACTTC
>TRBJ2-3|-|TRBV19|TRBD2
CASSPGTSGSTDTQYF
TGTGCCAGTAGTCCGGGGACTAGCGGGTCCACAGATACGCAGTATTTT
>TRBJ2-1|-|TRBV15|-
CATSRDERFHEQFF
TGTGCCACCAGCAGAGATGAAAGATTCCATGAGCAGTTCTTC
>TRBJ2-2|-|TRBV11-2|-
CASSSDFGGITGELFF
TGTGCCAGCAGCTCCGACTTCGGGGGCATCACCGGGGAGCTGTTTTTT
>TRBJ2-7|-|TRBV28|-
CASTDPYEQYF
TGTGCCAGCACGGACCCCTACGAGCAGTACTTC
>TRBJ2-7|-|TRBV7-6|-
CASSLGTEGGFSYEQYF
TGTGCCAGCAGCTTAGGGACAGAGGGGGGATTCTCCTACGAGCAGTACTTC
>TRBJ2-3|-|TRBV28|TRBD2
CAIRSQGLAGGGTDTQYF
TGTGCCATCCGCTCTCAGGGACTAGCGGGAGGAGGCACAGATACGCAGTATTTT
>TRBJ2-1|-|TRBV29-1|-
CSVLGGSSYNEQFF
TGCAGCGTTCTGGGTGGGAGCTCCTACAATGAGCAGTTCTTC
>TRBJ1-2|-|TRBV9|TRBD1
CASSGQGVGRRSGGYTF
TGTGCCAGCAGCGGACAGGGAGTGGGCAGAAGATCTGGGGGCTACACCTTC
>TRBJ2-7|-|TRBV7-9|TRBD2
CASSLDRGRRSYEQYF
TGTGCCAGCAGCTTAGATCGCGGGAGAAGATCCTACGAGCAGTACTTC
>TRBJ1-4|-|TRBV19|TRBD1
CASTLIGTGGEKLFF
TGTGCCAGTACACTCATCGGGACAGGGGGCGAAAAACTGTTTTTT
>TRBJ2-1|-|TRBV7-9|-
CASRLEGPGQFF
TGTGCCAGCAGACTCGAGGGACCAGGGCAGTTCTTC
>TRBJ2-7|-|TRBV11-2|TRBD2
CASRPGLEYEQYF
TGTGCCAGCAGGCCGGGACTAGAGTACGAGCAGTACTTC
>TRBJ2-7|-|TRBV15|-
CATSRDKDLTTYSYEQYF
TGTGCCACCAGCAGAGATAAAGACCTAACGACATATTCCTACGAGCAGTACTTC
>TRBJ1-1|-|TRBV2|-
CASSVRLVEAFF
TGTGCCAGCAGTGTAAGGCTCGTAGAAGCTTTCTTT
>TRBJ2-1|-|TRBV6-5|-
CASSPDTAGRNEQFF
TGTGCCAGCAGTCCCGACACGGCGGGGAGAAATGAGCAGTTCTTC
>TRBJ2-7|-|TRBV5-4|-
CASRNSPAEPYEQYF
TGTGCCAGCCGAAACTCCCCTGCAGAACCCTACGAGCAGTACTTC
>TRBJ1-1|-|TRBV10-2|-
CASSDWEESTEAFF
TGCGCCAGCAGTGACTGGGAGGAATCCACTGAAGCTTTCTTT
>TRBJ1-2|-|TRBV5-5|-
CASSLDGPAAYGYTF
TGTGCCAGCAGCTTGGATGGACCAGCTGCCTATGGCTACACCTTC
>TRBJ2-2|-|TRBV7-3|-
CASRPGKYTGELFF
TGTGCCAGCAGGCCAGGGAAATACACCGGGGAGCTGTTTTTT
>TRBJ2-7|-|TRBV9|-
CASSVGPVARYEQYF
TGTGCCAGCAGCGTAGGCCCAGTTGCGAGATACGAGCAGTACTTC
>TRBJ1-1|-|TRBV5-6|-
CASTSGVLEAFF
TGTGCCAGCACCTCAGGGGTCCTTGAAGCTTTCTTT
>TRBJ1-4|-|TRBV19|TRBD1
CASSTRPGQGHEKLFF
TGTGCCAGTAGTACGAGACCGGGACAGGGACATGAAAAACTGTTTTTT
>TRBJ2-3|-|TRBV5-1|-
CASSLDGRRTNTDTQYF
TGCGCCAGCAGCTTGGATGGACGCCGAACGAACACAGATACGCAGTATTTT
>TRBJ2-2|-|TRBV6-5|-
CASSPPTGELFF
TGTGCCAGCAGTCCCCCCACCGGGGAGCTGTTTTTT
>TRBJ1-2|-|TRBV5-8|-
CASSIDGNYGYTF
TGTGCCAGCAGTATAGACGGAAACTATGGCTACACCTTC
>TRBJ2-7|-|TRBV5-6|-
CASSPGPLEQYF
TGTGCCAGCAGCCCCGGACCCCTCGAGCAGTACTTC
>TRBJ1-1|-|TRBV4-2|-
CASRDRDAMNTEAFF
TGTGCCAGCAGGGACCGGGACGCTATGAACACTGAAGCTTTCTTT